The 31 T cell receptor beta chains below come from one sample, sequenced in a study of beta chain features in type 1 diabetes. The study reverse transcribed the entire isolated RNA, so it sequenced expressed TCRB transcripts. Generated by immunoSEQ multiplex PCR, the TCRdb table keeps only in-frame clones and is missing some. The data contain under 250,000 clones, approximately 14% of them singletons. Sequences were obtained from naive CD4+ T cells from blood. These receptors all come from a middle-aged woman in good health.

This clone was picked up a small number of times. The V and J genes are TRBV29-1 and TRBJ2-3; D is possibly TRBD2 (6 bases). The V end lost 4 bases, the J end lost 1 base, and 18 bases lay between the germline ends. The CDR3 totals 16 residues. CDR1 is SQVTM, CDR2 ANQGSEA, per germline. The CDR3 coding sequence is TGCAGCGTTGCTTATTGGAGTAGCGGCGGCACAGATACGCAGTATTTT. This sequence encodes CSVAYWSSGGTDTQYF.

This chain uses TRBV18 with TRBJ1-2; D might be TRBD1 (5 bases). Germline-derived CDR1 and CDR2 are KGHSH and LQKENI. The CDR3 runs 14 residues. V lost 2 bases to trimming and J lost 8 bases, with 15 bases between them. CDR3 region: CASSPVGRVGGYTF. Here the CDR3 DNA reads TGTGCCAGCTCACCAGTCGGCAGGGTAGGGGGCTACACCTTC.

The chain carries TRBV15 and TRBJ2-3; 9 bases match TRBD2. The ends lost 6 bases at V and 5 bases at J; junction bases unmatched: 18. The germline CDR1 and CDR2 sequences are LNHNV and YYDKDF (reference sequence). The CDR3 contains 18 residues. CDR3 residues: CATSPPNGGGVLGDTQYF. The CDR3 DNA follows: TGTGCCACCAGTCCACCCAACGGCGGGGGGGTCCTGGGAGATACGCAGTATTTT.

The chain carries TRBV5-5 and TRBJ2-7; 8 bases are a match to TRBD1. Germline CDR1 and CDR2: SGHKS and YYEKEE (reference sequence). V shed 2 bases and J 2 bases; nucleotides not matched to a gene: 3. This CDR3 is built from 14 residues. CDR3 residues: CASSFNRGAYEQYF. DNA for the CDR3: TGTGCCAGCAGCTTCAACAGGGGGGCCTACGAGCAGTACTTC.

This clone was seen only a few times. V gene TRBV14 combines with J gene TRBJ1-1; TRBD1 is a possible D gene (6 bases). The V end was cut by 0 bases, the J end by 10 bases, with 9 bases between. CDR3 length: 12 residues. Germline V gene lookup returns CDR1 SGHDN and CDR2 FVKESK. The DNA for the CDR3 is TGTGCCAGCAGCCAAGAAGGCAGGGGAGCTTTCTTT. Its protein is CASSQEGRGAFF.

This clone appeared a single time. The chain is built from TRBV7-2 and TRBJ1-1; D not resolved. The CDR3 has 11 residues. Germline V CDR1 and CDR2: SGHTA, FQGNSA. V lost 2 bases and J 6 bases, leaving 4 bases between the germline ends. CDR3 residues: CASSLFAEAFF. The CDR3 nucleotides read TGTGCCAGCAGCTTATTCGCTGAAGCTTTCTTT.

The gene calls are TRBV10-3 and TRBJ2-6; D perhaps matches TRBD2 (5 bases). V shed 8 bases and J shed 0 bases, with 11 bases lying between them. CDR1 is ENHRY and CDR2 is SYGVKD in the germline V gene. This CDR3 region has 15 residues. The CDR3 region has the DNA TGTGCCATCGAGGGTGGGGACTCTGGGGCCAACGTCCTGACTTTC. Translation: CAIEGGDSGANVLTF.

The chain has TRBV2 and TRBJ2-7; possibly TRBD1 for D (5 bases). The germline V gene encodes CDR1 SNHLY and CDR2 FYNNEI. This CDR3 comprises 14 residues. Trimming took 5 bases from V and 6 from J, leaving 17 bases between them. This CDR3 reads CASSQTVGRVEQYF. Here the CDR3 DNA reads TGTGCCAGCAGTCAGACAGTCGGGCGAGTCGAGCAGTACTTC.

CDR3 in amino acids: CASNPRGTQGSPLHF. CDR3 nucleotide sequence: TGTGCCAGCAACCCTCGGGGGACCCAAGGATCACCCCTCCACTTT. The genes are TRBV6-1 and TRBJ1-6, with a weak D call TRBD1 (5 bases). CDR1 and CDR2 from the germline V gene are MNHNS and SASEGT. The CDR3 has 15 amino acids. Trimming took 7 bases from V and 10 from J, leaving 20 bases between them.

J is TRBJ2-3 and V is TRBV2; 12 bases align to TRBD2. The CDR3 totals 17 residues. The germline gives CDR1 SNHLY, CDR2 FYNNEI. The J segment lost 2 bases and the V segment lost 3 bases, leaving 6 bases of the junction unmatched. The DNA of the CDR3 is TGTGCCAGCAGTGATTACCGACTAGCGGGGGACACAGATACGCAGTATTTT. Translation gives CASSDYRLAGDTDTQYF.

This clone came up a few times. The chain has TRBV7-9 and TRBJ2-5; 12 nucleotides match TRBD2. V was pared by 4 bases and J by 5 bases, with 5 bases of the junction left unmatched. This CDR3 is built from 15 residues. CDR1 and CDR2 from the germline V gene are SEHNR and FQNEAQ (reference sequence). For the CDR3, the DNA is TGTGCCAGCAGCTCCCTAGCGGGGGGGAGTGAGACCCAGTACTTC. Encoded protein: CASSSLAGGSETQYF.

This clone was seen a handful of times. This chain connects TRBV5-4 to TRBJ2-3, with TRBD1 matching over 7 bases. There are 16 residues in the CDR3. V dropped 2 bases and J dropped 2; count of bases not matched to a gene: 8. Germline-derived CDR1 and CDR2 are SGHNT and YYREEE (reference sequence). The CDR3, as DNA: TGTGCCAGCAGCTTATCACCAGACAGGGACACAGATACGCAGTATTTT. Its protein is CASSLSPDRDTDTQYF.

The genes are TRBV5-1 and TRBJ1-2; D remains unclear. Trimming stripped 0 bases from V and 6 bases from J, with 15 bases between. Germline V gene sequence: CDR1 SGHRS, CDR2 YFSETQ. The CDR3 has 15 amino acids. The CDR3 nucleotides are TGCGCCAGCAGCTTGGCTCGGGAGCCGGGTCATGGCTACACCTTC. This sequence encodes CASSLAREPGHGYTF.

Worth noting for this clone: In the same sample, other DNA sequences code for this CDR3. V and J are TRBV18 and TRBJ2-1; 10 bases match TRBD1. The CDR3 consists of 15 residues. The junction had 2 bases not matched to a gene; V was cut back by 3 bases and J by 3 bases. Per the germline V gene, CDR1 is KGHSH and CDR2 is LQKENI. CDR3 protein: CASSPGQGGYNEQFF. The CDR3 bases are TGTGCCAGCTCACCCGGACAGGGGGGCTACAATGAGCAGTTCTTC.

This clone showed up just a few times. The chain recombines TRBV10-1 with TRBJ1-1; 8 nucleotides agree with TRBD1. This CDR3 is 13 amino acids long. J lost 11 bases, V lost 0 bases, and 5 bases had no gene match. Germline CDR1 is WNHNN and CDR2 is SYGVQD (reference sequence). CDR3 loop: CASSESWDRRAFF. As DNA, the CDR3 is TGCGCCAGCAGTGAGTCTTGGGACAGGAGGGCTTTCTTT.

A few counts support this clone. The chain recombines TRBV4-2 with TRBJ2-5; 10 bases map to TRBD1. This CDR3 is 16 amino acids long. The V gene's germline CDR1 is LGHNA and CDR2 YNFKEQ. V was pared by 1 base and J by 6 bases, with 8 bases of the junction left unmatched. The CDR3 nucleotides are TGTGCCAGCAGCCAAGGGGACAGGGGAGCCGTTAAGACCCAGTACTTC. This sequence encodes CASSQGDRGAVKTQYF.

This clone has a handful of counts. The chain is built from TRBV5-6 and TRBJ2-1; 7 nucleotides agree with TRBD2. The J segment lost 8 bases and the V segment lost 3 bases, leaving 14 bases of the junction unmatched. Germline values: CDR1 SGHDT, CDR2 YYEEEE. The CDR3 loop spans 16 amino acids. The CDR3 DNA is TGTGCCAGCAGCTCTTCCTGGGGGGGTACCAAGTATGAGCAGTTCTTC. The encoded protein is CASSSSWGGTKYEQFF.

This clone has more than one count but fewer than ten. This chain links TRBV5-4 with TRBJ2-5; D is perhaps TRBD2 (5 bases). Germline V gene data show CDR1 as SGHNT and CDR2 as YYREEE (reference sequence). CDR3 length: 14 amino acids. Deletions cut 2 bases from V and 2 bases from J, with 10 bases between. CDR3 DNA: TGTGCCAGCAGCTTTGACCCGGGGCAAGAGACCCAGTACTTC. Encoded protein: CASSFDPGQETQYF.

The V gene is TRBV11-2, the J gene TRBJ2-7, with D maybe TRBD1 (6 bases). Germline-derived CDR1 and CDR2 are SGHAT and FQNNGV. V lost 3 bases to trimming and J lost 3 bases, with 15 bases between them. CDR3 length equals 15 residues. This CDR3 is CASSLTGTRIYEQYF. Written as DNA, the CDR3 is TGTGCCAGCAGCTTGACGGGGACAAGAATCTACGAGCAGTACTTC.

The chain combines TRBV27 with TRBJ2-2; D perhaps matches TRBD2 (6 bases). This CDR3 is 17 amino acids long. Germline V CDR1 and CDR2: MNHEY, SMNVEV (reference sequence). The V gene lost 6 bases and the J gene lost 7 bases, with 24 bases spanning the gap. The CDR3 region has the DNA TGTGCCAGCAGCCTACTCCGGGAGCCTCCAGGCTTCGGGGAGCTGTTTTTT. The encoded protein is CASSLLREPPGFGELFF.

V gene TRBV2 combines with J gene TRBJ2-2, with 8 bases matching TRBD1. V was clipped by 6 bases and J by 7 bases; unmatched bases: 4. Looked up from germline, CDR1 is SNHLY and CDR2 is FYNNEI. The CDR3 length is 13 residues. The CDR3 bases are TGTGCCAGCAGAGACAGGGGCATCGGGGAGCTGTTTTTT. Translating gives CASRDRGIGELFF.

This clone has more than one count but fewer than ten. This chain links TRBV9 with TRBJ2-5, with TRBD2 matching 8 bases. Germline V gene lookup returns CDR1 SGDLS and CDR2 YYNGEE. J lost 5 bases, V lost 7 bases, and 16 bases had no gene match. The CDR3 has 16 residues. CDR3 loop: CASGQGSGGRGETQYF. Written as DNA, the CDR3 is TGTGCCAGCGGCCAGGGGAGCGGGGGCCGAGGGGAGACCCAGTACTTC.

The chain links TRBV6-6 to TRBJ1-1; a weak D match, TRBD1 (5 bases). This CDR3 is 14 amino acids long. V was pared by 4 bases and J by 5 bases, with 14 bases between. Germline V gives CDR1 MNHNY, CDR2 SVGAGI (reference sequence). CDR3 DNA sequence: TGTGCCAGCAGTTCCACAGCAGGGCGGACTGAAGCTTTCTTT. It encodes CASSSTAGRTEAFF.

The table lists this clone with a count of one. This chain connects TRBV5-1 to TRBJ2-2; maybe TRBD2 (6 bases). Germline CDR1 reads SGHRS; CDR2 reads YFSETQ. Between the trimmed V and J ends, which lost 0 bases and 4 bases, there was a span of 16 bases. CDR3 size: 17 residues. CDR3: CASSLVGTLPPTGELFF. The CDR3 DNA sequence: TGCGCCAGCAGCTTGGTTGGGACTCTCCCCCCCACCGGGGAGCTGTTTTTT. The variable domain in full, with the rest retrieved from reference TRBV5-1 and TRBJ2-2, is KAGVTQTPRYLIKTRGQQVTLSCSPISGHRSVSWYQQTPGQGLQFLFEYFSETQRNKGNFPGRFSGRQFSNSRSEMNVSTLELGDSALYLCASSLVGTLPPTGELFFGEGSRLTVL.

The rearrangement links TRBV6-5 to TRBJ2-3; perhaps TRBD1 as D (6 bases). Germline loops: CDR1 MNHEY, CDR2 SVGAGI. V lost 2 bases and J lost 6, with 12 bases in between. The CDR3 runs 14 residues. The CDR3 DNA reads TGTGCCAGCAGTTACGGGGGCCGCGGTGATACGCAGTATTTT. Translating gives CASSYGGRGDTQYF.

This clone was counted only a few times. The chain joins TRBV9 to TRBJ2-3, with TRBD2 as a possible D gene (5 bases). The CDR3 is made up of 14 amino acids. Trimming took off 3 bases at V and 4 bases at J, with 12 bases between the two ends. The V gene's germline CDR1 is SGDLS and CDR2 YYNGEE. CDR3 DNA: TGTGCCAGCAGCGCCAGCGGTGCCCCAGATACGCAGTATTTT. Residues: CASSASGAPDTQYF.

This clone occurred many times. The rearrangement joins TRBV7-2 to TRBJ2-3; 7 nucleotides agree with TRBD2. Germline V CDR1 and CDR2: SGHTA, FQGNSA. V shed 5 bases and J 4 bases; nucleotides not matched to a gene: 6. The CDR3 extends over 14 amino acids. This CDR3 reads CASSPTGGSDTQYF. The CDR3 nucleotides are TGTGCCAGCAGCCCTACGGGGGGATCAGATACGCAGTATTTT.

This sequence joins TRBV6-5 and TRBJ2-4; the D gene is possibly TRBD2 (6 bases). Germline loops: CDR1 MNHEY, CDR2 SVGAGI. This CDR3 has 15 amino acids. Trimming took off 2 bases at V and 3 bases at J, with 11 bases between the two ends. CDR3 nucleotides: TGTGCCAGCAGTTACGAGTGGGGGGTCAAAAACATTCAGTACTTC. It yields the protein CASSYEWGVKNIQYF.

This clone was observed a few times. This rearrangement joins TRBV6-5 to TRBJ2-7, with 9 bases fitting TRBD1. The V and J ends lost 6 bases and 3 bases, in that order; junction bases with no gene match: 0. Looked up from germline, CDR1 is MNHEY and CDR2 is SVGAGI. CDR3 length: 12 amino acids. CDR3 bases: TGTGCCAGCAGGGACAGGGGCTACGAGCAGTACTTC. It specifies CASRDRGYEQYF.

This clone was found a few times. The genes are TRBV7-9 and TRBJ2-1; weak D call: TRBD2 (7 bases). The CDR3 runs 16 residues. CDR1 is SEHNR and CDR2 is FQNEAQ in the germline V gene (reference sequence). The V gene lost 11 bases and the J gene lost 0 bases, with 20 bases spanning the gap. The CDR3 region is CAVLRGGLLSYNEQFF. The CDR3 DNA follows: TGTGCCGTCTTAAGGGGGGGACTCCTCTCCTACAATGAGCAGTTCTTC.

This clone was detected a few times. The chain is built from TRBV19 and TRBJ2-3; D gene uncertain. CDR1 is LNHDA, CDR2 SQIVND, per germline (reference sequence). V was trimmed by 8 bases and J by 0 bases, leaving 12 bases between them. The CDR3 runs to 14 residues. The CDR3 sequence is CASHNWRSTDTQYF. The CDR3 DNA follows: TGTGCCAGTCACAATTGGAGAAGCACAGATACGCAGTATTTT. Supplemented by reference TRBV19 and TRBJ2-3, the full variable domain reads DGGITQSPKYLFRKEGQNVTLSCEQNLNHDAMYWYRQDPGQGLRLIYYSQIVNDFQKGDIAEGYSVSREKKESFPLTVTSAQKNPTAFYLCASHNWRSTDTQYFGPGTRLTVL.